This T cell receptor (beta chain) is drawn from a study of CXCR3-negative and CXCR3-positive naive CD8 T cells. Study-wide points: High diversity, comparable across both naive subsets, contrasted with much lower diversity in memory CD8+ cells. Relative to CXCR3-negative naive cells, CXCR3-positive naive cells had more hydrophobic TRB CDR3s. Unlike memory cells, which differed, naive CXCR3-negative and CXCR3-positive cells had similar TRBV-TRBJ usage.

Remarks on this clonotype: No antigen is known for it.

The CDR3 is 16 residues long. The germline V gene has CDR1 LNHDA and CDR2 SQIVND (reference sequence). The sorting of each CD8+ T cell subset was done in triplicate, at roughly 300,000 cells each. Naive CD8+ T cells carried a CD45RO-CCR7+CD27+CD95- phenotype. Researchers prepared the TRB cDNA libraries using 5' RACE with UMI labels. No DNA is given; TCRdb re-called the 5' RACE reads and lists each CDR3 protein once. This sample's table has under 75,000 distinct CDR3 sequences. This sequence joins TRBV19 and TRBJ1-1; TCRdb calls TRBD1, which cannot be checked without DNA. Sample: naive CXCR3+ CD8+ T cells from blood. Subset meaning: CD45RO-CCR7+CD27+CD95- naive CD8+ T cells expressing CXCR3 (TNR3+). The sequence derives from a human donor in good health. Some clones in this sample may be carry-over from other donors' samples. CDR3 protein: CASTPITGGVNTEAFF.